This T cell receptor (beta chain) was identified during a study of regulatory T cells in long-lasting Graves disease. There are many counts of this clonotype. Time point of the sample: newly diagnosed GD, antithyroid drugs for less than 3 months. PBMC RNA was the source of the TCR library. This CDR3 contains 14 residues. V lost 7 bases, J lost 5 bases, and 5 bases stayed unmatched. iRepertoire HTBI primers and Arm-PCR of CDR3 regions built TCR beta libraries. TCRdb reprocessed the multiplex PCR reads with MiXCR, giving one entry per CDR3 protein. The sample contains a few hundred thousand distinct CDR3 sequences, around 15% of which appear only once. The same specimen was also included in a second study, on T cells in Graves' hyperthyroidism and ophthalmopathy. That report notes: Most thyroid clonotypes that were expanded above 0.001 also turned up in blood.

V and J are TRBV12-3 or TRBV12-4 and TRBJ2-3; 11 bases are shared with TRBD2. The sequence was obtained from a woman aged 18-29 years with Graves disease. The starting material was peripheral blood mononuclear cells (PBMCs), obtained at new diagnosis, from a patient treated with antithyroid drugs. The CDR3 here is CASTLAGGIDTQYF. In DNA, the CDR3 is TGTGCCAGCACCTTAGCGGGAGGGATAGATACGCAGTATTTT.